These T cell receptor beta chains were read from a single sample in a study of PD-L1 blockade in urothelial cancer. Assay used: immunoSEQ multiplex PCR; TCRdb lists only in-frame clones, some missing. The sample yields fewer than 90,000 clones, approximately 90% seen once. The input for sequencing was PBMCs, taken around atezolizumab (anti-PD-L1) treatment. All receptors derive from a woman at least 80 years old with urothelial cancer. The CDR3 runs from the conserved cysteine through the conserved F or W. A D gene is named only where the DNA matches it firmly. The listing skips clone size in some rows; elsewhere it reads once, few, many or a size class.

size	J	D	V	CDR3	DNA
.	TRBJ2-1	.	TRBV7-3	CASSLSSGGNEQFF	TGTGCCAGCAGCTTAAGTTCCGGTGGCAATGAGCAGTTCTTC
.	TRBJ1-3	TRBD1	TRBV27	CASSLKAVDRDVGNTIYF	TGTGCCAGCAGTTTGAAGGCGGTCGACAGGGACGTCGGAAACACCATATATTTT
.	TRBJ2-6	.	TRBV25-1	CASRSPGASGANVLTF	TGTGCCAGCAGATCTCCAGGGGCCTCTGGGGCCAACGTCCTGACTTTC
.	TRBJ2-1	TRBD2	TRBV4-1	CASSQGTSGYYNEQFF	TGCGCCAGCAGCCAAGGAACTAGCGGCTACTACAATGAGCAGTTCTTC
few	TRBJ1-3	TRBD1	TRBV30	CAWNQGAGNTIYF	TGTGCCTGGAACCAGGGGGCTGGAAACACCATATATTTT
.	TRBJ1-5	TRBD1	TRBV19	CASMGQGNQPQHF	TGTGCCAGTATGGGACAGGGCAATCAGCCCCAGCATTTT
.	TRBJ2-7	TRBD2	TRBV4-1	CASSQEGLAGVLEQYF	TGCGCCAGCAGCCAAGAGGGACTAGCGGGAGTTCTCGAGCAGTACTTC
.	TRBJ1-1	.	TRBV28	CASRAHTGYTEAFF	TGTGCCAGCAGAGCCCATACAGGGTACACTGAAGCTTTCTTT
.	TRBJ2-1	.	TRBV10-1	CASRMAGEGNEQFF	TGCGCCAGCAGAATGGCAGGGGAAGGCAATGAGCAGTTCTTC
once	TRBJ2-5	.	TRBV25-1	CASSAVTGTQTQYF	TGTGCCAGCAGTGCCGTTACCGGGACTCAAACCCAGTACTTC
.	TRBJ2-2	.	TRBV9	CASSPDSYTGELFF	TGTGCCAGCAGCCCGGACTCCTACACCGGGGAGCTGTTTTTT
.	TRBJ1-2	.	TRBV19	CASSILQGKSGYTF	TGTGCCAGTAGTATACTGCAGGGCAAGAGTGGCTACACCTTC
.	TRBJ2-7	TRBD1	TRBV18	CASSPGRGIDEQYF	TGTGCCAGCTCACCGGGCAGGGGGATCGACGAGCAGTACTTC
.	TRBJ1-2	.	TRBV5-4	CASSREGGYGYTF	TGTGCCAGCAGCAGGGAAGGGGGCTATGGCTACACCTTC
.	TRBJ1-5	.	TRBV7-2	CASSLSGIQPQHF	TGTGCCAGCAGCTTGTCCGGGATTCAGCCCCAGCATTTT
.	TRBJ2-1	TRBD2	TRBV27	CASSLSGWVAGNSYNEQFF	TGTGCCAGCAGTTTATCGGGGTGGGTAGCGGGAAATTCCTACAATGAGCAGTTCTTC
.	TRBJ1-2	TRBD1	TRBV27	CASSWTGNYGYTF	TGTGCCAGCAGTTGGACAGGGAACTATGGCTACACCTTC
.	TRBJ1-4	TRBD1	TRBV28	CASSRQGFNEKLFF	TGTGCCAGCAGTCGACAGGGCTTTAATGAAAAACTGTTTTTT
.	TRBJ2-7	.	TRBV11-2	CASTVPSYEQYF	TGTGCCAGCACCGTCCCTTCGTACGAGCAGTACTTC
.	TRBJ2-1	.	TRBV27	CASSLGQYNNEQFF	TGTGCCAGCAGTTTAGGGCAGTATAACAATGAGCAGTTCTTC
.	TRBJ2-1	TRBD2	TRBV18	CASRLAGGYNEQFF	TGTGCCAGCCGATTAGCGGGAGGGTACAATGAGCAGTTCTTC
.	TRBJ2-7	.	TRBV5-1	CASSLAGDEQYF	TGCGCCAGCAGCTTGGCCGGGGACGAGCAGTACTTC
.	TRBJ2-3	TRBD2	TRBV11-2	CASRLAGTTDTQYF	TGTGCCAGCAGGCTAGCGGGGACCACAGATACGCAGTATTTT
.	TRBJ1-2	.	TRBV6-1	CASRPGGGGYGYTF	TGTGCCAGCAGGCCGGGGGGGGGTGGATATGGCTACACCTTC
once	TRBJ2-2	.	TRBV11-3	CASSTGVTGELFF	TGTGCCAGCAGTACAGGAGTCACCGGGGAGCTGTTTTTT
once	TRBJ2-5	.	TRBV7-9	CASSLRQETQYF	TGTGCCAGCAGCTTACGGCAAGAGACCCAGTACTTC
.	TRBJ2-7	TRBD2	TRBV5-1	CASSLETSGYEQYF	TGCGCCAGCAGCTTGGAGACTAGCGGCTACGAGCAGTACTTC
few	TRBJ1-5	.	TRBV7-8	CASTLQGVNQPQHF	TGTGCCAGCACCCTACAAGGGGTCAATCAGCCCCAGCATTTT
once	TRBJ2-7	.	TRBV28	CASSTPKGQVYEQYF	TGTGCCAGCAGTACCCCTAAGGGGCAAGTTTACGAGCAGTACTTC
.	TRBJ2-5	TRBD2	TRBV7-3	CASSPKTSETQYF	TGTGCCAGCAGCCCCAAGACTAGCGAGACCCAGTACTTC
.	TRBJ2-3	TRBD1	TRBV23-1	CASSHLGQGTDTQYF	TGCGCCAGCAGTCACCTGGGACAGGGGACAGATACGCAGTATTTT
.	TRBJ1-1	.	TRBV5-1	CASSLARQDTEAFF	TGCGCCAGCAGCTTGGCCCGTCAGGACACTGAAGCTTTCTTT
.	TRBJ1-2	TRBD1	TRBV9	CASSVGQGAVNYGYTF	TGTGCCAGCAGCGTTGGGCAGGGGGCGGTTAACTATGGCTACACCTTC
.	TRBJ2-5	.	TRBV11-2	CASSPNRETQYF	TGTGCCAGCAGCCCCAACAGAGAGACCCAGTACTTC
.	TRBJ2-4	TRBD1	TRBV11-2	CASREGAANIQYF	TGTGCCAGCAGAGAGGGGGCTGCAAACATTCAGTACTTC
.	TRBJ1-1	.	TRBV10-3	CAISGGLPTEAFF	TGTGCCATCAGTGGAGGCTTGCCCACTGAAGCTTTCTTT
few	TRBJ2-7	TRBD1	TRBV19	CASRSSDRGVYEQYF	TGTGCCAGTCGATCGTCGGACAGGGGCGTCTACGAGCAGTACTTC
.	TRBJ1-2	.	TRBV28	CASSFTGGQYGYTF	TGTGCCAGCAGTTTTACTGGAGGACAGTACGGCTACACCTTC
.	TRBJ2-4	TRBD2	TRBV6-1	CASSEVPVPPGGIQYF	TGTGCCAGCAGTGAAGTCCCCGTCCCACCGGGGGGCATTCAGTACTTC
.	TRBJ1-5	TRBD1	TRBV28	CASRRTGGFNQPQHF	TGTGCCAGCAGAAGGACAGGGGGCTTCAATCAGCCCCAGCATTTT